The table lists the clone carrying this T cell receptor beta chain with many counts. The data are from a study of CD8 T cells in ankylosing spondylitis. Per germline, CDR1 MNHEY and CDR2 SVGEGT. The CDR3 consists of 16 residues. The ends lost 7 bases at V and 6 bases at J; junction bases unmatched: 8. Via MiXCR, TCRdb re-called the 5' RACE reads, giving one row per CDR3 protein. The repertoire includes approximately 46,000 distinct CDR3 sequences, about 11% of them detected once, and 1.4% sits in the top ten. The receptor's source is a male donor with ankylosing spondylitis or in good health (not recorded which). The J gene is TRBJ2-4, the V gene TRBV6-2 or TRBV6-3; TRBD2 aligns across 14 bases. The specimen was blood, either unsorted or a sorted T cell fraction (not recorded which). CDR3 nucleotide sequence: TGTGCCAGCACCGACCCGACTAGCGGGGGGGGAAACATTCAGTACTTC. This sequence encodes CASTDPTSGGGNIQYF.